This T cell receptor (beta chain) was retrieved from a study of CD8 T cells in ankylosing spondylitis. Study findings and constraints: Previously reported in reactive arthritis synovial fluid and blood were some of the motif variants. Clones linked to disease were reported to show significant enrichment in matched ankylosing spondylitis synovial fluid.

Trimming stripped 2 bases from V and 0 bases from J, with 8 bases between. CDR1 is SEHNR, CDR2 FQNEAQ, per germline (reference sequence). The CDR3 runs 14 residues. Quantitative molecular-barcoded 5'-RACE generated the TCR beta libraries. One entry per CDR3 protein results from TCRdb running MiXCR on the 5' RACE reads. The data hold just over 350,000 distinct CDR3 sequences, with roughly 20% observed a single time. Points on this clonotype: Antigen specificity is unknown.

The rearrangement joins TRBV7-9 to TRBJ2-7; D ambiguous. This TCR was sampled from a male donor with ankylosing spondylitis or in good health (not recorded which). The sample was blood, either unsorted or a sorted T cell fraction (not recorded which). The DNA of the CDR3 is TGTGCCAGCAGCTTAACGGCTAGCTCCTACGAGCAGTACTTC. Translation: CASSLTASSYEQYF.